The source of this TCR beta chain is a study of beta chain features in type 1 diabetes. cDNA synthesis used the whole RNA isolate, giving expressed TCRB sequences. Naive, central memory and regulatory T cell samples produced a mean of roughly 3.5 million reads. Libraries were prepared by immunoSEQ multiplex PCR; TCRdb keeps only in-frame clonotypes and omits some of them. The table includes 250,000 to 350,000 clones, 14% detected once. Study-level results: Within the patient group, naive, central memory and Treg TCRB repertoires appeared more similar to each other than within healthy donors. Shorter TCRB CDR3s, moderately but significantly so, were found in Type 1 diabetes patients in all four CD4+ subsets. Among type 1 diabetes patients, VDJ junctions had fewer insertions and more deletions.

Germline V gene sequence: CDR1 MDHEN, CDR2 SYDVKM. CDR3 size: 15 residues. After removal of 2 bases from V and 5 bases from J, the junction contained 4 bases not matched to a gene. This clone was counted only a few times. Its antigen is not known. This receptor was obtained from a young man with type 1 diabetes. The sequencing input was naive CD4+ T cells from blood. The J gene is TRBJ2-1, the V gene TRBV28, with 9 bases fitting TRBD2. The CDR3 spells CASSLGGRADNEQFF. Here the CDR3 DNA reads TGTGCCAGCAGTTTAGGCGGGAGGGCCGACAATGAGCAGTTCTTC. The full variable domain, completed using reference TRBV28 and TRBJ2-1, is DVKVTQSSRYLVKRTGEKVFLECVQDMDHENMFWYRQDPGLGLRLIYFSYDVKMKEKGDIPEGYSVSREKKERFSLILESASTNQTSMYLCASSLGGRADNEQFFGPGTRLTVL.